Below, 29 T cell receptor beta chains from the same sample are listed, as sequenced in a study of cytomegalovirus exposure and HLA in healthy donors. Primers for the PCR totalled 60 Vbeta and 13 Jbeta. Generated by immunoSEQ multiplex PCR, the TCRdb table keeps only in-frame clones and is missing some. The sample carries fewer than 250,000 clones, 75% to 85% recorded once. Source material: PBMCs. Receptors originate from a woman in her twenties or thirties in good health and CMV-seropositive.

This sequence joins TRBV19 and TRBJ2-7, with 9 bases lining up with TRBD1. There are 15 residues in the CDR3. Germline V lookup: CDR1 LNHDA, CDR2 SQIVND (reference sequence). V shed 6 bases and J 1 base; nucleotides not matched to a gene: 7. CDR3 sequence: CASSPGTGLSYEQYF. The CDR3 coding sequence is TGTGCCAGTAGCCCCGGGACAGGGCTTTCCTACGAGCAGTACTTC.

There are a few counts of this clone. The CDR3 loop is CASRPPGSGGQYNEQFF. The CDR3, as DNA: TGTGCCAGCAGGCCTCCGGGGAGCGGGGGACAATACAATGAGCAGTTCTTC. J is TRBJ2-1 and V is TRBV11-2, with 8 bases aligning to TRBD2. V lost 6 bases, J lost 4 bases, and 14 bases stayed unmatched. Germline V gene sequence: CDR1 SGHAT, CDR2 FQNNGV. CDR3 length: 17 amino acids.

The rearrangement joins TRBV30 to TRBJ2-5, with D possibly TRBD1 on 5 matching bases. The J call may be mistaken, given a closer DNA end match to TRBJ2-7. Germline V gene lookup returns CDR1 GTSNPN and CDR2 SVGIG (reference sequence). The CDR3 totals 12 residues. For the CDR3, the DNA is TGTGCCTGGAGTGGACAGACCTACGAGCAGTACTTC. This codes for CAWSGQTYEQYF.

This clone was seen only once. The chain combines TRBV11-2 with TRBJ1-1, with 10 bases aligning to TRBD1. Germline V gene lookup returns CDR1 SGHAT and CDR2 FQNNGV. The CDR3 spans 14 residues. J was trimmed by 3 bases and V by 8 bases; bases with no gene match: 6. For the CDR3, the DNA is TGTGCCAGCGACAGGGACAGGGGATACACTGAAGCTTTCTTT. Its translation: CASDRDRGYTEAFF.

V and J are TRBV9 and TRBJ1-3; no reliable D call. Germline V gives CDR1 SGDLS, CDR2 YYNGEE. The V end was cut by 4 bases, the J end by 4 bases, with 6 bases between. The CDR3 covers 12 residues. CDR3 amino acids: CASSTEGNTIYF. Written as DNA, the CDR3 is TGTGCCAGCAGCACAGAGGGAAACACCATATATTTT.

The V call is TRBV7-6, the J call TRBJ2-1, with TRBD1 identical over 7 bases. The CDR3 length is 17 residues. In germline, CDR1 is SGHVS, CDR2 FNYEAQ. With V trimmed by 3 bases and J by 0 bases, 8 bases remained unmatched. The CDR3 is CASSLPRDSNSYNEQFF. CDR3 sequence (DNA): TGTGCCAGCAGCTTGCCCCGGGACAGTAACTCCTACAATGAGCAGTTCTTC. Using reference TRBV7-6 and TRBJ2-1 for the parts outside the CDR3, the full variable domain is GAGVSQSPRYKVTKRGQDVALRCDPISGHVSLYWYRQALGQGPEFLTYFNYEAQQDKSGLPNDRFSAERPEGSISTLTIQRTEQRDSAMYRCASSLPRDSNSYNEQFFGPGTRLTVL.

The chain employs TRBV7-3 and TRBJ2-5; TRBD2 agrees at 7 bases. Germline V gene sequence: CDR1 SGHTA, CDR2 FQGTGA. J gave up 5 bases and V 2 bases, and 5 bases lay outside the gene matches. This CDR3 is 14 amino acids long. The CDR3 nucleotides read TGTGCCAGCAGCTTAGCAGCGGGAACGGAGACCCAGTACTTC. Translated, it gives CASSLAAGTETQYF.

The chain recombines TRBV4-2 with TRBJ1-6; tentatively, D is TRBD1 (5 bases). Germline V lookup: CDR1 LGHNA, CDR2 YNFKEQ. CDR3 size: 17 residues. The V gene lost 0 bases and the J gene lost 7 bases, with 16 bases spanning the gap. CDR3 nucleotide sequence: TGTGCCAGCAGCCAAGATTGGGGGGAGGTCCGGAATTCACCCCTCCACTTT. Its protein product is CASSQDWGEVRNSPLHF.

The gene calls are TRBV7-3 and TRBJ2-1; possibly TRBD2 for D (6 bases). The CDR3 covers 15 residues. In germline, CDR1 is SGHTA, CDR2 FQGTGA. Trimming cost V 3 bases and J 0 bases, with 9 bases left between them. CDR3 region: CASSFGGVSYNEQFF. In DNA form, the CDR3 reads TGTGCCAGCAGCTTTGGAGGGGTCTCCTACAATGAGCAGTTCTTC.

CDR3 sequence reads: CASKTDRAPNQPQHF. The CDR3, as DNA: TGTGCCAGCAAGACCGACAGGGCGCCCAATCAGCCCCAGCATTTT. The rearrangement links TRBV6-1 to TRBJ1-5; TRBD1 aligns across 7 bases. CDR1 is MNHNS and CDR2 is SASEGT in the germline V gene. Germline trimming cut 7 bases from V and 3 bases from J; bases unmatched to any gene: 9. The CDR3 consists of 15 residues.

This clone appeared a few times. This CDR3 is CASSRPGSNQPQHF. For the CDR3, the DNA is TGTGCCAGCAGTCGACCAGGTAGCAATCAGCCCCAGCATTTT. The chain has TRBV28 and TRBJ1-5; D gene uncertain. Trimming stripped 5 bases from V and 0 bases from J, with 8 bases between. Germline lookup yields CDR1 MDHEN and CDR2 SYDVKM. The CDR3 extends over 14 amino acids.

Of note for this clone: One junction end does not reproduce the germline sequence, and a read error may be involved. V usage is TRBV28 and J usage is TRBJ2-7; 13 nucleotides agree with TRBD2. The CDR3 spans 14 residues. From germline, CDR1 is MDHEN and CDR2 SYDVKM. The CDR3 loop is CASSPRTSGGAPNF. CDR3 nucleotide sequence: TGTGCCAGCAGTCCGCGGACTAGCGGGGGCGCACCAAACTTC.

V gene TRBV28 combines with J gene TRBJ1-2, with 9 bases identical to TRBD1. Unmatched junction bases numbered 5, after V lost 7 bases and J lost 2 bases. CDR1 and CDR2 from the germline V gene are MDHEN and SYDVKM. The CDR3 length is 14 residues. The CDR3 here is CASTSTGGNYGYTF. CDR3 DNA sequence: TGTGCCAGCACTTCGACAGGGGGGAACTATGGCTACACCTTC.

Only one count was recorded for this clone. The V call is TRBV7-9, the J call TRBJ1-1, with no clear D. The CDR3 extends over 14 amino acids. V was cut by 1 base and J by 2 bases, with 8 bases left in between. Germline CDR1 SEHNR, CDR2 FQNEAQ (reference sequence). CDR3 amino acids: CASSLDSGNTEAFF. The CDR3 region has the DNA TGTGCCAGCAGCTTAGATTCAGGTAACACTGAAGCTTTCTTT.

V is TRBV4-1 and J is TRBJ2-5; 8 positions agree with TRBD1. The DNA end favors TRBJ2-7, so the J call may be wrong. CDR3 length: 13 residues. Per germline, CDR1 MGHRA and CDR2 YSYEKL. CDR3 region: CASSHGTGYEQYF. Here the CDR3 DNA reads TGCGCCAGCAGCCATGGGACAGGCTACGAGCAGTACTTC.

CDR3 region: CASSRLAGTGGNEQYF. In DNA, the CDR3 is TGCGCCAGCAGCCGACTTGCCGGGACAGGGGGCAACGAGCAGTACTTC. The rearrangement joins TRBV4-1 to TRBJ2-7, with 12 nucleotides matching TRBD1. After removal of 4 bases from V and 5 bases from J, the junction contained 9 bases not matched to a gene. CDR3 size: 16 residues. Germline CDR1 and CDR2: MGHRA and YSYEKL.

The chain combines TRBV6-1 with TRBJ2-3; D unresolved. The CDR3 is 11 amino acids. Trimming cost V 4 bases and J 5 bases, with 4 bases left between them. The V gene's germline CDR1 is MNHNS and CDR2 SASEGT. The CDR3 reads CASSVLDTQYF. DNA of the CDR3: TGTGCCAGCAGTGTATTAGATACGCAGTATTTT.

The V and J genes are TRBV29-1 and TRBJ2-5; the D gene is possibly TRBD1 (6 bases). Germline V gene sequence: CDR1 SQVTM, CDR2 ANQGSEA. V lost 7 bases, J lost 5 bases, and 11 bases lay in between. The CDR3 has 11 amino acids. The CDR3: CSGTVVETQYF. The CDR3 bases are TGCAGCGGGACAGTAGTGGAGACCCAGTACTTC.

CDR3 sequence: CASSEMGVRETQYF. In DNA, the CDR3 is TGTGCCAGCAGTGAGATGGGCGTTCGGGAGACCCAGTACTTC. This chain joins TRBV6-1 and TRBJ2-5; unclear D gene. Germline values: CDR1 MNHNS, CDR2 SASEGT. The V end lost 3 bases, the J end lost 5 bases, and 13 bases lay between the germline ends. The CDR3 extends over 14 amino acids.

On this clone: Other DNA variants within this sample encode the same CDR3. The gene calls are TRBV7-2 and TRBJ2-7, with a tentative D call TRBD2 (5 bases). V lost 2 bases, J lost 0 bases, and 14 bases lay in between. CDR3 length: 16 amino acids. Germline V lookup: CDR1 SGHTA, CDR2 FQGNSA. In DNA, the CDR3 is TGTGCCAGCAGCTTAAATCCGGGAAGAATCTCCTACGAGCAGTACTTC. Encoded protein: CASSLNPGRISYEQYF.

The CDR3 sequence is CAWAGLPGQPQHF. The DNA for the CDR3 is TGTGCCTGGGCCGGACTCCCGGGGCAGCCCCAGCATTTT. This chain connects TRBV30 to TRBJ1-5; D is ambiguous. The CDR3 is made up of 13 amino acids. Trimming pared 5 bases from V and 7 bases from J, leaving 15 bases between. CDR1 is GTSNPN and CDR2 is SVGIG in the germline V gene (reference sequence).

The chain uses TRBV5-4 and TRBJ2-3; 9 bases are a match to TRBD1. CDR3 length: 12 residues. Germline-derived CDR1 and CDR2 are SGHNT and YYREEE (reference sequence). J was trimmed by 11 bases and V by 1 base; bases with no gene match: 2. Here the CDR3 DNA reads TGTGCCAGCAGCTTGCGGACAGGGGTGCAGTATTTT. It codes for CASSLRTGVQYF. The complete variable domain, with remaining parts taken from reference TRBV5-4 and TRBJ2-3, reads ETGVTQSPTHLIKTRGQQVTLRCSSQSGHNTVSWYQQALGQGPQFIFQYYREEENGRGNFPPRFSGLQFPNYSSELNVNALELDDSALYLCASSLRTGVQYFGPGTRLTVL.

The V call is TRBV2, the J call TRBJ2-7, with D perhaps matching TRBD1 (6 bases). In germline, CDR1 is SNHLY, CDR2 FYNNEI. This CDR3 is built from 14 residues. The germline V and J ends were trimmed by 6 bases and 2 bases, with 14 bases remaining between them. The CDR3 nucleotides are TGTGCCAGCAGCTCCACTGACAGGACCTACGAGCAGTACTTC. Translated: CASSSTDRTYEQYF. Based on the CDR3 plus reference TRBV2 and TRBJ2-7, the full variable domain is EPEVTQTPSHQVTQMGQEVILRCVPISNHLYFYWYRQILGQKVEFLVSFYNNEISEKSEIFDDQFSVERPDGSNFTLKIRSTKLEDSAMYFCASSSTDRTYEQYFGPGTRLTVT.

The V and J genes are TRBV6-1 and TRBJ2-7, with 12 bases fitting TRBD2. Germline CDR1 MNHNS, CDR2 SASEGT. This CDR3 contains 17 residues. V lost 4 bases, J lost 3 bases, and 10 bases stayed unmatched. The CDR3 sequence is CASSGPGLAGIDYEQYF. Written as DNA, the CDR3 is TGTGCCAGCAGTGGCCCAGGACTAGCGGGAATTGACTACGAGCAGTACTTC.

This clone is a singleton in its sample. The chain recombines TRBV4-1 with TRBJ1-4; 8 bases match TRBD1. Trimming at V came to 0 bases and at J to 7 bases, leaving 7 bases not matched to a gene. The CDR3 runs to 16 residues. CDR1 MGHRA and CDR2 YSYEKL come from the germline V gene. The CDR3 DNA reads as TGCGCCAGCAGCCAAGATCGGAGGGACAGGCGTGAAAAACTGTTTTTT. This codes for CASSQDRRDRREKLFF.

This clone has just a few counts. The rearrangement uses TRBV30 and TRBJ2-2, with 12 bases that match TRBD2. The CDR3 extends over 14 amino acids. Germline V CDR1 and CDR2: GTSNPN, SVGIG (reference sequence). The trim removed 7 bases at V and 5 bases at J, leaving 5 bases unmatched. CDR3 loop: CASTGTSGTGELFF. CDR3 sequence (DNA): TGTGCCTCTACCGGGACTAGCGGGACCGGGGAGCTGTTTTTT.

V is TRBV28 and J is TRBJ1-5; possibly TRBD1 for D (6 bases). The CDR3 consists of 14 residues. V lost 6 bases to trimming and J lost 4 bases, with 13 bases between them. Germline lookup yields CDR1 MDHEN and CDR2 SYDVKM. CDR3 sequence reads: CASSFYTGNQPQHF. The CDR3 bases are TGTGCCAGCAGCTTCTACACAGGGAATCAGCCCCAGCATTTT.

This clone has just a few counts. At one boundary the junction diverges from the germline segment, which might be a read error. The rearrangement uses TRBV7-9 and TRBJ2-7, with D unclear. Germline CDR1 is SEHNR and CDR2 is FQNEAQ (reference sequence). The CDR3 is 12 residues long. The DNA for the CDR3 is TGTTCCAGCAGACTTACGCACGGGGAGCAGTACTTC. This translates into CSSRLTHGEQYF. The full variable domain, with the rest looked up from reference TRBV7-9 and TRBJ2-7, is DTGVSQNPRHKITKRGQNVTFRCDPISEHNRLYWYRQTLGQGPEFLTYFQNEAQLEKSRLLSDRFSAERPKGSFSTLEIQRTEQGDSAMYLCSSRLTHGEQYFGPGTRLTVT.

The rearrangement uses TRBV28 and TRBJ2-5; perhaps TRBD2 as D (5 bases). The ends were cut back, 2 bases at V and 4 bases at J, with 8 bases in the middle. The CDR3 is 13 amino acids. From germline, CDR1 is MDHEN and CDR2 SYDVKM. For the CDR3, the DNA is TGTGCCAGCAGTTTAGGAGGATCAGAGACCCAGTACTTC. It translates to CASSLGGSETQYF.